This T cell receptor beta chain was observed in a study of graft-versus-host responses after intestinal transplantation. The method was immunoSEQ multiplex PCR; TCRdb's version includes in-frame clones alone and lacks a portion of them. The sample comprises tens of thousands of clones, approximately 92% of which are singletons, and approximately 6.9% rests with the top ten. The germline V gene encodes CDR1 MNHEY and CDR2 SVGAGI. The CDR3 contains 13 residues. V was trimmed by 4 bases and J by 4 bases, leaving 10 bases between them. The chain joins TRBV6-5 to TRBJ1-2; possible D gene TRBD1, 5 bases. Sequenced material: bone marrow, taken approximately 700 days after intestinal transplantation. The source is a human patient who received an intestinal transplant, so some T cells may come from the graft donor. CDR3 sequence reads: CASSSTEAYGYTF. The DNA for the CDR3 is TGTGCCAGCAGTTCGACAGAAGCCTATGGCTACACCTTC.